These T cell receptor beta chains were read from a single sample in a study of CD8 T cells in ankylosing spondylitis. TCRdb redid the calling of the 5' RACE reads with MiXCR, one entry per CDR3 protein. Counted here are a few hundred thousand distinct CDR3 sequences, 20% to 25% occurring once; the ten biggest clones make up about 17%. Sequencing was done on a sample of blood, either unsorted or a sorted T cell fraction (not recorded which). These receptors all stem from a male donor with ankylosing spondylitis. Each CDR3 is given with its conserved first and last residue. D genes are given only for firm matches. Clone size is shown for a subset of rows, as once, few, many or a class of expanded clone.

j_call clone_size v_call d_call cdr3_aa cdr3_nt
TRBJ2-5 - TRBV20-1 TRBD1 CSAVGTGQETQYF TGCAGTGCTGTAGGGACAGGGCAAGAGACCCAGTACTTC
TRBJ2-7 few TRBV20-1 TRBD1 CSARVLDRGVTYEQYF TGCAGTGCTAGAGTCCTAGACAGGGGAGTCACCTACGAGCAGTACTTC
TRBJ2-1 few TRBV20-1 TRBD2 CSASKKHLAGRFNEQFF TGCAGTGCTAGCAAAAAGCATCTAGCGGGAAGGTTCAATGAGCAGTTCTTC
TRBJ1-2 many TRBV5-1 - CASSLESYSPYGYTF TGCGCCAGCAGCTTGGAGTCCTACTCACCCTATGGCTACACCTTC
TRBJ1-1 few TRBV12-3/TRBV12-4 TRBD1 CASRIRDRDLAEAFF TGTGCCAGCAGGATCCGGGACAGGGATCTGGCTGAAGCTTTCTTT
TRBJ2-1 few TRBV3-1 TRBD2 CASSQAGRGDEQFF TGTGCCAGCTCCCAAGCGGGACGCGGGGATGAGCAGTTCTTC
TRBJ2-7 - TRBV5-1 - CASSFASDYEQYF TGCGCCAGCAGCTTCGCTAGTGACTACGAGCAGTACTTC
TRBJ2-1 - TRBV7-3 - CASSPNIGTDYNEQFF TGTGCCAGCAGCCCTAACATCGGGACCGATTACAATGAGCAGTTCTTC
TRBJ2-7 - TRBV9 - CASSVSGQSAGEQYF TGTGCCAGCAGCGTAAGTGGGCAATCGGCGGGCGAGCAGTACTTC
TRBJ2-1 many TRBV5-1 - CASSLETSWNEQFF TGCGCCAGCAGCTTGGAAACTAGCTGGAATGAGCAGTTCTTC
TRBJ2-4 - TRBV14 TRBD1 CASSRWTGGENIQYF TGTGCCAGCAGCCGTTGGACAGGGGGGGAAAACATTCAGTACTTC
TRBJ2-2 few TRBV7-3 TRBD2 CASSLSRGLLNTGELFF TGTGCCAGCAGCTTATCCCGGGGACTACTTAACACCGGGGAGCTGTTTTTT
TRBJ2-2 - TRBV12-3/TRBV12-4 - CGSSPLTGTPGTGELFF TGTGGCAGCAGCCCACTAACCGGGACTCCTGGGACCGGGGAGCTGTTTTTT
TRBJ1-2 - TRBV18 - CASSPLGYGYTF TGTGCCAGCTCACCACTAGGCTATGGCTACACCTTC
TRBJ2-2 few TRBV5-5 TRBD2 CATSLGLAANTGELFF TGTGCCACCAGCTTAGGGCTAGCGGCGAACACCGGGGAGCTGTTTTTT
TRBJ2-7 - TRBV2 - CASWGSTGQPYEQYF TGTGCCAGCTGGGGCTCAACTGGGCAGCCCTACGAGCAGTACTTC
TRBJ1-3 - TRBV10-3 TRBD1 CAISAGQGLTGNTIYF TGTGCCATCAGTGCCGGACAGGGCCTTACTGGAAACACCATATATTTT
TRBJ1-4 few TRBV4-1 - CASSQIGFGTEKLFF TGCGCCAGCAGCCAAATAGGCTTCGGCACAGAAAAACTGTTTTTT
TRBJ2-1 few TRBV27 - CASSLRRETLINNEQFF TGTGCCAGCAGTTTACGGCGCGAAACACTTATCAACAATGAGCAGTTCTTC
TRBJ1-1 few TRBV20-1 - CSASSATVGNTEAFF TGCAGTGCTAGTTCGGCTACAGTGGGGAACACTGAAGCTTTCTTT
TRBJ2-3 many TRBV7-2 TRBD2 CASSLVLAGRTDTQYF TGTGCCAGCAGCTTAGTCCTAGCGGGAAGGACAGATACGCAGTATTTT
TRBJ1-5 - TRBV18 - CASSLGWGVGQPQHF TGTGCCAGCTCACTTGGCTGGGGAGTGGGCCAGCCCCAGCATTTT